This T cell receptor (beta chain) stems from a study of PD-1 blockade in mismatch repair-deficient tumors. Across the whole study: Enrolled about 2013-2017, patients had progressing, pretreated mismatch repair-deficient cancers of more than ten types.

Comment on this clone: Its target is unknown.

General observations from the study: Tumor-resident clones, often undetectable pretreatment in blood, expanded then contracted after pembrolizumab.

This CDR3 comprises 15 residues. V was clipped by 7 bases and J by 7 bases; unmatched bases: 15. Per the germline V gene, CDR1 is SQVTM and CDR2 is ANQGSEA. Measured with immunoSEQ multiplex PCR; TCRdb has only the in-frame clones, and not every one. The table includes some 120,000 clones, around 87% detected once. TCRs were sequenced from a few patients responding to pembrolizumab. This sequence joins TRBV29-1 and TRBJ2-1; 8 nucleotides line up with TRBD2. Material: peripheral blood, obtained 44 weeks after starting pembrolizumab. The source is an adult with mismatch repair-deficient cancer. The chain's CDR3 is CSAETTSGARNEQFF. CDR3 DNA sequence: TGCAGCGCCGAAACCACTAGCGGAGCTAGGAATGAGCAGTTCTTC.